This T cell receptor (beta chain) was observed in a study of cytomegalovirus exposure and HLA in healthy donors. Germline CDR1 reads SGHTA; CDR2 reads FQGNSA. The CDR3 is 16 amino acids. The V end was cut by 0 bases, the J end by 1 base, with 12 bases between. Primers: 60 Vbeta forward and 13 Jbeta reverse. Clones were read by immunoSEQ multiplex PCR, and TCRdb kept only the in-frame ones, dropping some. The table records about 120,000 clones, 65% to 85% of them present only once. The chain combines TRBV7-2 with TRBJ1-1; TRBD1 is a possible D gene (6 bases). The origin of this receptor is a man in his fifties in good health and CMV-seronegative. Specimen: PBMCs. This chain's CDR3 is CASSLAPNRENTEAFF. CDR3 DNA sequence: TGTGCCAGCAGCTTAGCGCCGAACAGGGAGAACACTGAAGCTTTCTTT.